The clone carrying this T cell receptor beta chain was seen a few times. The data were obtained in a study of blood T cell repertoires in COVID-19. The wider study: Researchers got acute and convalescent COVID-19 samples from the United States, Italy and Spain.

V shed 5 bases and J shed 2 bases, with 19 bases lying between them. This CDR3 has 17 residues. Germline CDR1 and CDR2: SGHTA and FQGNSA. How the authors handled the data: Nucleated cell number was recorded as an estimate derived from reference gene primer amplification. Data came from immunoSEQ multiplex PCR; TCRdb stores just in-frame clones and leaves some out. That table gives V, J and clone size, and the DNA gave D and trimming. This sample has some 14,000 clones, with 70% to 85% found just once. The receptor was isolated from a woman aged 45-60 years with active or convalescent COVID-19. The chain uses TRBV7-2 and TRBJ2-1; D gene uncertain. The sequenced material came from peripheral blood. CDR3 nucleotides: TGTGCCAGCAGCGAGAACTTTTTTCGGTATCCCTACAATGAGCAGTTCTTC. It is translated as CASSENFFRYPYNEQFF.